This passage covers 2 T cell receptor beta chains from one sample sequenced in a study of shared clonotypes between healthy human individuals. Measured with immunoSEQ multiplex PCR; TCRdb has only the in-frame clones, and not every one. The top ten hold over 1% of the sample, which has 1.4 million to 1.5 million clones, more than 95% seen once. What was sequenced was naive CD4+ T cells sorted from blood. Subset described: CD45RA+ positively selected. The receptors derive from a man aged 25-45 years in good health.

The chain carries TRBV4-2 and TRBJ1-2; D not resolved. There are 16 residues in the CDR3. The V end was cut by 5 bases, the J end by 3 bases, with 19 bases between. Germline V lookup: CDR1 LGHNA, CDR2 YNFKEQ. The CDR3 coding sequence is TGTGCCAGCAGCTACCGGGCGGCAGGCCTCTACTATGGCTACACCTTC. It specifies CASSYRAAGLYYGYTF.

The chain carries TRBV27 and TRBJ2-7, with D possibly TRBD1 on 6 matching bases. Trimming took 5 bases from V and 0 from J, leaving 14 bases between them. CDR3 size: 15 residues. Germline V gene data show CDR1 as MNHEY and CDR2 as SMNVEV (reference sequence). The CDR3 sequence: CASSGQLPSSYEQYF. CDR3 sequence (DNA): TGTGCCAGCAGTGGACAGTTACCAAGCTCCTACGAGCAGTACTTC.